This T cell receptor (beta chain) was documented in a study of Ad26.COV2.S vaccination and SARS-CoV-2 variants. About the research overall: Doses of Ad26.COV2.S were injected into muscle once or twice, 56 days apart.

Only in-frame clones appear in the TCRdb table, and some are missing; sequencing was by immunoSEQ multiplex PCR. The data hold roughly 330,000 clones, with about nine tenths observed a single time. Germline lookup yields CDR1 SGHTS and CDR2 YDEGEE. Trimming removed 4 bases from V and 2 bases from J, with 4 bases in between. The CDR3 extends over 11 amino acids. The treatment was: some 20 received Ad26.COV2.S at low or high dose, single or two shots; 5 received placebo; per-sample allocation not given. Day 63 after the first injection of vaccine or placebo was the sampling time. An 18-55-year-old adult in Boston served as donor.

This receptor was obtained from a person between 18 and 65 years old who received the Ad26.COV2.S COVID-19 vaccine or a placebo. The chain links TRBV5-8 to TRBJ2-7; D is ambiguous. The input for sequencing was peripheral blood, taken in a trial of Ad26.COV2.S vaccine versus placebo. The CDR3, as DNA: TGTGCCAGCAGCCTACCCTACGAGCAGTACTTC. Encoded protein: CASSLPYEQYF.